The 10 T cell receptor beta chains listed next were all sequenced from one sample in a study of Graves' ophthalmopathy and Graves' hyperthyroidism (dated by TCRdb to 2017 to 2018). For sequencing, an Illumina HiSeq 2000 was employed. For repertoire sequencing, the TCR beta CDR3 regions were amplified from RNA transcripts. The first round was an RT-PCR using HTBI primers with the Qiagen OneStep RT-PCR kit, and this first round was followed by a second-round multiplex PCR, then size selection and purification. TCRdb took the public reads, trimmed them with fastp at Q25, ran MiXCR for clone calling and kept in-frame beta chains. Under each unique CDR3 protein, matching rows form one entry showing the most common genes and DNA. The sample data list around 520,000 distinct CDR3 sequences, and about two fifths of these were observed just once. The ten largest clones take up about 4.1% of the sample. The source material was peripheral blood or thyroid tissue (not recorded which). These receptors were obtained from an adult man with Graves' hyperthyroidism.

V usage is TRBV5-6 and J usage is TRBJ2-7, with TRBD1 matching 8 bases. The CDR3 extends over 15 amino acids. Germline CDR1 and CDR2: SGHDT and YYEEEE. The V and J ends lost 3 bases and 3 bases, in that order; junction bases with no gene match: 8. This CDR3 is CASSSTGDPIYEQYF. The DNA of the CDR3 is TGTGCCAGCAGCTCGACAGGGGACCCGATCTACGAGCAGTACTTC.

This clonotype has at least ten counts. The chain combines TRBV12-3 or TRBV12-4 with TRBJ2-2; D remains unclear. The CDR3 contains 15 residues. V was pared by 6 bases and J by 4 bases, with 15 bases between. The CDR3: CASSPPPVPTGELFF. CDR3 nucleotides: TGTGCCAGCAGCCCCCCGCCCGTACCCACCGGGGAGCTGTTTTTT.

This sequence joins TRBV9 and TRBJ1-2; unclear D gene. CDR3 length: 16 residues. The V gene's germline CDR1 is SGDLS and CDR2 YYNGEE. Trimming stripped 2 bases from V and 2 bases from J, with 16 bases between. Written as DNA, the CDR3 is TGTGCCAGCAGCGTTGAAGATATAACGGGCAACTATGGCTACACCTTC. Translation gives CASSVEDITGNYGYTF.

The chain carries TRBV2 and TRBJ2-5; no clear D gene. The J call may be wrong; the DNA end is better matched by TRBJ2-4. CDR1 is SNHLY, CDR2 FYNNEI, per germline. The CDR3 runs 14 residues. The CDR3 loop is CASSGILAKNIQYF. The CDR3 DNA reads TGTGCCAGCAGCGGAATACTAGCCAAAAACATTCAGTACTTC.

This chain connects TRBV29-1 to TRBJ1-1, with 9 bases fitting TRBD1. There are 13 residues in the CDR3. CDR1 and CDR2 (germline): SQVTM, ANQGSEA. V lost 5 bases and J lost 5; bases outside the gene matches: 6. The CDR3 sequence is CSVTGTGRTEAFF. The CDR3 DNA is TGCAGCGTTACCGGGACAGGGAGAACTGAAGCTTTCTTT.

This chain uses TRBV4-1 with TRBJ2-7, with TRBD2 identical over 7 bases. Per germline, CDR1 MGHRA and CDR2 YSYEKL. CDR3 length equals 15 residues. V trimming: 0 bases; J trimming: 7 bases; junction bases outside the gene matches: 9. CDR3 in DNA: TGCGCCAGCAGCCAAGAATCAGCGCTGGGGGGGGAGCAGTACTTC. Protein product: CASSQESALGGEQYF.

As DNA, the CDR3 is TGTGCCAGCACCTGGGGACTAGGTGAATACGAGCAGTACTTC. Translating gives CASTWGLGEYEQYF. The genes are TRBV6-5 and TRBJ2-7, with TRBD2 matching over 8 bases. This CDR3 contains 14 residues. After removal of 7 bases from V and 4 bases from J, the junction contained 9 bases not matched to a gene. Germline lookup yields CDR1 MNHEY and CDR2 SVGAGI.

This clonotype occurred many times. The CDR3 region is CASTSGVFSANTGELFF. The CDR3 DNA reads TGTGCCAGCACATCCGGCGTGTTCTCCGCGAACACCGGGGAGCTGTTTTTT. The chain has TRBV12-3 or TRBV12-4 and TRBJ2-2, with D unresolved. This CDR3 has 17 residues. Trimming removed 7 bases from V and 0 bases from J, with 18 bases in between.

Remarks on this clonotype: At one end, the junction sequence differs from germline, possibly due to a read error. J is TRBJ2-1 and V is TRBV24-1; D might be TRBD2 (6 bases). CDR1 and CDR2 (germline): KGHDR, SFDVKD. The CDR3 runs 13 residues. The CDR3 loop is CATRDSGVDEQFF. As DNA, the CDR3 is TGTGCCACCAGGGATTCGGGGGTTGATGAGCAGTTCTTC.

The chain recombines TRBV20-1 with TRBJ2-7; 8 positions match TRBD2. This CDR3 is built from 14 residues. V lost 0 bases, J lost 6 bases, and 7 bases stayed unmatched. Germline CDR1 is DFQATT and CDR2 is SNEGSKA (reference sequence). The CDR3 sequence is CSARDKGLAGEQYF. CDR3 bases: TGCAGTGCTAGAGACAAGGGGCTAGCGGGCGAGCAGTACTTC.